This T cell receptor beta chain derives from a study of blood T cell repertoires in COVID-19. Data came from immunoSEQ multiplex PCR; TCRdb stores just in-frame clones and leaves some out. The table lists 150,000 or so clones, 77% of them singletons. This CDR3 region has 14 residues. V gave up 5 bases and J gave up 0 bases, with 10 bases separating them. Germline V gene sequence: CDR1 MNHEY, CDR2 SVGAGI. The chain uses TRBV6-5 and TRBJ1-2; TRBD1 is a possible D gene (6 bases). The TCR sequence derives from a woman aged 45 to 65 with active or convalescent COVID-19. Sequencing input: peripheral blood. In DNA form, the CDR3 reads TGTGCCAGCAGTCCCAGGGGCCCTAACTATGGCTACACCTTC. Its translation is CASSPRGPNYGYTF.